This passage covers 18 T cell receptor beta chains from one sample sequenced in a study of glioma-infiltrating T cells after dendritic cell vaccination. Specified time point: after dendritic cell vaccination, including at tumor progression/relapse. Produced via immunoSEQ multiplex PCR; TCRdb's table is partial and in-frame only. The repertoire has 45,000 to 60,000 clones, about 79% of them found once; the top ten carry about 15%. Source: blood, taken after dendritic cell vaccination. Receptors were obtained from a human donor with glioblastoma.

This clone came up a few times. V gene TRBV11-2 combines with J gene TRBJ1-6; 8 bases line up with TRBD1. The length of the CDR3 is 17 residues. The germline CDR1 and CDR2 sequences are SGHAT and FQNNGV. V shed 5 bases and J 7 bases; nucleotides not matched to a gene: 13. CDR3 bases: TGTGCCAGCAGCCGACGGGATGCGACAGGGGACAATTCACCCCTCCACTTT. Translated, it gives CASSRRDATGDNSPLHF.

The V gene is TRBV11-2, the J gene TRBJ2-5; 9 bases are a match to TRBD2. This CDR3 is 16 amino acids long. In germline, CDR1 is SGHAT, CDR2 FQNNGV. Trimming cost V 1 base and J 4 bases; bases outside gene matches: 7. The CDR3 DNA reads as TGTGCCAGCAGCTTAGGGGGCGGGGGGGCTTTAGAGACCCAGTACTTC. Residues: CASSLGGGGALETQYF.

The gene calls are TRBV5-1 and TRBJ1-2, with 7 bases aligning to TRBD1. Trimming took 4 bases from V and 5 from J; bases not matched to a gene: 14. The CDR3 sequence is 16 residues long. Germline V gives CDR1 SGHRS, CDR2 YFSETQ. The CDR3 spells CASSPSSGTVRYGYTF. The CDR3 region has the DNA TGCGCCAGCAGCCCGTCTTCCGGGACAGTCCGTTATGGCTACACCTTC.

This clone was seen just once. The chain's CDR3 is CASSSTSGGTDTQYF. The CDR3 DNA reads TGTGCCAGCAGTTCCACTAGCGGGGGCACAGATACGCAGTATTTT. The chain uses TRBV6-4 and TRBJ2-3; 10 nucleotides agree with TRBD2. CDR1 and CDR2 (germline): MRHNA, SNTAGT. The V segment lost 5 bases and the J segment 1 base; nucleotides outside the gene matches: 3. This CDR3 is 15 amino acids long.

This clone was seen just once. The chain combines TRBV25-1 with TRBJ1-1, with TRBD1 matching 10 bases. Germline CDR1 is MGHDK and CDR2 is SYGVNS. Trimming at V came to 2 bases and at J to 4 bases, leaving 7 bases not matched to a gene. CDR3 length: 16 residues. The CDR3 loop is CASSERTGGRSTEAFF. CDR3 nucleotide sequence: TGTGCCAGCAGTGAACGGACAGGGGGTAGGAGCACTGAAGCTTTCTTT.

The rearrangement uses TRBV18 and TRBJ2-4; no definite D call. From germline, CDR1 is KGHSH and CDR2 LQKENI. The V and J ends lost 2 bases and 0 bases respectively, with 11 bases between them. The CDR3 consists of 16 residues. The CDR3 bases are TGTGCCAGCTCACCATATCAGGAACTAGCCAAAAACATTCAGTACTTC. This encodes CASSPYQELAKNIQYF.

The chain carries TRBV5-4 and TRBJ2-3; 11 nucleotides agree with TRBD2. From germline, CDR1 is SGHNT and CDR2 YYREEE (reference sequence). The CDR3 loop spans 19 amino acids. Unmatched junction bases numbered 14, after V lost 5 bases and J lost 0 bases. CDR3 residues: CASRADTSGGDPSTDTQYF. The CDR3 DNA is TGTGCCAGCAGGGCCGATACTAGCGGGGGCGACCCTAGCACAGATACGCAGTATTTT.

This rearrangement joins TRBV10-3 to TRBJ1-1; D is unclear. This CDR3 has 13 residues. Germline V gene data show CDR1 as ENHRY and CDR2 as SYGVKD. Trimming cost V 10 bases and J 0 bases, with 12 bases left between them. In nucleotides, the CDR3 is TGTGCCACAAAGAGAGACATGAACACTGAAGCTTTCTTT. Its protein product is CATKRDMNTEAFF.

This chain uses TRBV11-3 with TRBJ2-3; D is unclear. In germline, CDR1 is SGHNT, CDR2 YENEEA. V was clipped by 6 bases and J by 4 bases, with 14 bases between them. The CDR3 covers 14 residues. The CDR3 nucleotides are TGTGCCAGCAGGAAGCTCCCAGGCGCAGATACGCAGTATTTT. It specifies CASRKLPGADTQYF. Using reference TRBV11-3 and TRBJ2-3 for the parts outside the CDR3, the full variable domain is EAGVVQSPRYKIIEKKQPVAFWCNPISGHNTLYWYLQNLGQGPELLIRYENEEAVDDSQLPKDRFSAERLKGVDSTLKIQPAELGDSAVYLCASRKLPGADTQYFGPGTRLTVL.

The genes are TRBV2 and TRBJ2-7, with TRBD2 matching 9 bases. The CDR3 runs to 16 residues. After removal of 9 bases from V and 1 base from J, the junction contained 13 bases not matched to a gene. CDR1 and CDR2 (germline): SNHLY, FYNNEI. CDR3 loop: CASKGGLAGPSYEQYF. CDR3 coding DNA: TGTGCCAGTAAAGGCGGGCTAGCGGGGCCTTCCTACGAGCAGTACTTC.

V usage is TRBV11-2 and J usage is TRBJ2-3; 10 positions agree with TRBD2. V shed 2 bases and J 5 bases; nucleotides not matched to a gene: 4. CDR3 length: 15 amino acids. CDR1 and CDR2 from the germline V gene are SGHAT and FQNNGV. Here the CDR3 reads CASSLSGGDGDTQYF. The CDR3 region has the DNA TGTGCCAGCAGCTTAAGCGGGGGGGATGGAGATACGCAGTATTTT.

The V gene is TRBV6-4, the J gene TRBJ1-5; D is perhaps TRBD1 (5 bases). The CDR3 consists of 13 residues. Germline loops: CDR1 MRHNA, CDR2 SNTAGT. V gave up 6 bases and J gave up 3 bases, with 9 bases separating them. Here the CDR3 reads CASRMTANQPQHF. The CDR3 DNA sequence: TGTGCCAGCAGGATGACAGCCAATCAGCCCCAGCATTTT.

The rearrangement links TRBV6-5 to TRBJ1-2; 7 bases match TRBD1. V lost 6 bases, J lost 3 bases, and 7 bases stayed unmatched. The germline gives CDR1 MNHEY, CDR2 SVGAGI. This CDR3 comprises 14 residues. CDR3 protein: CASRSSGTDYGYTF. The CDR3 bases are TGTGCCAGCAGGTCCTCCGGGACAGACTATGGCTACACCTTC.

A single count supports this clone. The chain uses TRBV7-9 and TRBJ1-5, with 10 bases identical to TRBD1. Germline CDR1 SEHNR, CDR2 FQNEAQ (reference sequence). V shed 1 base, J shed 6 bases, and the junction held 3 bases outside the gene matches. This CDR3 region has 15 residues. CDR3 sequence reads: CASSLGGQGIQPQHF. The CDR3 nucleotides are TGTGCCAGCAGCTTAGGGGGACAGGGGATTCAGCCCCAGCATTTT.

The chain couples TRBV6-1 to TRBJ1-2, with TRBD1 matching over 7 bases. The CDR3 is 15 amino acids. Losses at the gene ends were 7 bases for V and 4 bases for J; bases not matched to a gene: 12. The germline V gene encodes CDR1 MNHNS and CDR2 SASEGT. The CDR3, as DNA: TGTGCCAGCAAAAAACAGGGGATGGGACTCTATGGCTACACCTTC. It is translated as CASKKQGMGLYGYTF.

The genes are TRBV7-2 and TRBJ2-5, with a possible D match to TRBD2 (6 bases). The CDR3 contains 11 residues. V was pared by 4 bases and J by 13 bases, with 13 bases between. Germline V lookup: CDR1 SGHTA, CDR2 FQGNSA. The CDR3 here is CASSSAGFWYF. The CDR3 DNA is TGTGCCAGCAGCTCTGCGGGGTTCTGGTACTTC.

This clone was counted a few times. The chain links TRBV5-6 to TRBJ2-2; D is uncertain. V gave up 4 bases and J gave up 7 bases, with 8 bases separating them. The germline V gene encodes CDR1 SGHDT and CDR2 YYEEEE. CDR3 length: 12 amino acids. The CDR3 reads CASSKSVGELFF. The CDR3 coding sequence is TGTGCCAGCAGCAAGAGCGTCGGGGAGCTGTTTTTT.

V and J are TRBV7-9 and TRBJ1-2; 7 bases match TRBD1. The germline gives CDR1 SEHNR, CDR2 FQNEAQ (reference sequence). J was trimmed by 8 bases and V by 0 bases; bases with no gene match: 9. CDR3 length equals 15 residues. The CDR3: CASSLARTGAKGYTF. CDR3 nucleotides: TGTGCCAGCAGCTTAGCTCGAACAGGGGCAAAAGGCTACACCTTC.